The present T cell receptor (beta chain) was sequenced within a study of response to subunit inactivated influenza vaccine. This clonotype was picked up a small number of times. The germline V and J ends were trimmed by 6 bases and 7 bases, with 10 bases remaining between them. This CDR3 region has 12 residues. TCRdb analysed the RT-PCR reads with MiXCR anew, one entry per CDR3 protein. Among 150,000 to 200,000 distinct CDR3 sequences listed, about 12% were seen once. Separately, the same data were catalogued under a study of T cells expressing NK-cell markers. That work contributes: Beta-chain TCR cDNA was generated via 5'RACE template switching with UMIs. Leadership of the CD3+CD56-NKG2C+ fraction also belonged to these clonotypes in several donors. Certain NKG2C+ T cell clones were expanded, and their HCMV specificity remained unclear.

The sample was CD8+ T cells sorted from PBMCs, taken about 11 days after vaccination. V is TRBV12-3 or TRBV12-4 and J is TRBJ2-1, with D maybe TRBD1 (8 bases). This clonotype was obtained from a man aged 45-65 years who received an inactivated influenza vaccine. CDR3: CASRQGGNEQFF. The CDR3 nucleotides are TGTGCCAGCAGACAGGGGGGGAATGAGCAGTTCTTC.